This TCR beta chain is drawn from a study of T cell changes during pregnancy in multiple sclerosis. CDR3 length equals 15 residues. The V segment lost 4 bases and the J segment 0 bases; nucleotides outside the gene matches: 1. The germline CDR1 and CDR2 sequences are LGHNA and YSLEER. Sequencing used immunoSEQ multiplex PCR; TCRdb keeps in-frame clones, though not all of them. The sample yields 45,000 to 60,000 clones, roughly 90% seen once. V is TRBV4-3 and J is TRBJ1-4; 8 nucleotides line up with TRBD1. The TCR was taken from a female donor with multiple sclerosis, enrolled in a pregnancy study. The sample in question was peripheral blood, obtained in the first trimester of pregnancy. In nucleotides, the CDR3 is TGCGCCAGCAGCCCGACAGGGGCAACTAATGAAAAACTGTTTTTT. Translation: CASSPTGATNEKLFF.